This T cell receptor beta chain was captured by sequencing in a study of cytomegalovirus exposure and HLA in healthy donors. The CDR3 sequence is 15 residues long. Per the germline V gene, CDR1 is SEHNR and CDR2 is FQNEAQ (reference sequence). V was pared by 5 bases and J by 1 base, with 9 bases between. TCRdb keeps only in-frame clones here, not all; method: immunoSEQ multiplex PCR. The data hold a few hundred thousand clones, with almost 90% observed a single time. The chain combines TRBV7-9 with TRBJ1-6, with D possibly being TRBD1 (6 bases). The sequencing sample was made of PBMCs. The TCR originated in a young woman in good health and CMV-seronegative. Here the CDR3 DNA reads TGTGCCAGCAGCGCCAGGGGTTCCTATAATTCACCCCTCCACTTT. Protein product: CASSARGSYNSPLHF.